Here is one T cell receptor beta chain with its context. The record originates from a study of T cell responses to AZD1222 COVID-19 vaccine. Profiling relied on immunoSEQ multiplex PCR, and the TCRdb table lists in-frame clones only, not all of them. The sample includes 150,000 to 200,000 clones, almost 90% of them seen just once. The length of the CDR3 is 13 residues. V lost 7 bases to trimming and J lost 1 base, with 13 bases between them. Per germline, CDR1 SQVTM and CDR2 ANQGSEA. The source of this sequence is an adult in good health. The material was peripheral blood, obtained on day 0 of AZD1222 vaccination. This chain connects TRBV29-1 to TRBJ1-1; a possible D gene is TRBD1 (6 bases). The CDR3: CSAITGSNTEAFF. The DNA for the CDR3 is TGCAGCGCCATCACAGGGTCGAACACTGAAGCTTTCTTT.